These T cell receptor beta chains were read from a single sample in a study of blood T cell repertoires in COVID-19. Only in-frame clones appear in the TCRdb table, and some are missing; sequencing was by immunoSEQ multiplex PCR. The table records approximately 290,000 clones, roughly 90% of them present only once. The sequenced material came from PBMCs or T cells enriched from blood (not recorded which). All receptors derive from a woman between 18 and 29 years old with acute COVID-19. Each CDR3 is given with its conserved first and last residue. Fields, in order: V gene, clone size, D gene, J gene, CDR3 protein, CDR3 DNA. A D gene is named only where the DNA matches it firmly. Size values are once, few and many counts, or a class for expanded clones, and some rows have none.

TRBV27,NA,NA,TRBJ1-3,CASSSPPGNTIYF,TGTGCCAGCTCGTCCCCTCCTGGAAACACCATATATTTT
TRBV7-9,NA,TRBD2,TRBJ2-5,CASSSKLAGAGETQYF,TGTGCCAGCAGCTCGAAGTTAGCGGGAGCAGGTGAGACCCAGTACTTC
TRBV11-2,once,NA,TRBJ1-2,CASRAPGNYGYTF,TGTGCCAGCAGAGCCCCAGGGAACTATGGCTACACCTTC
TRBV3-1/TRBV3-2,once,NA,TRBJ1-3,CASSQKPRGSGNTIYF,TGTGCCAGCAGCCAAAAGCCTAGAGGGAGCGGAAACACCATATATTTT
TRBV7-8,NA,TRBD2,TRBJ2-6,CASSLVGGGSGANVLTF,TGTGCCAGCAGCTTAGTTGGGGGGGGCTCTGGGGCCAACGTCCTGACTTTC
TRBV7-9,NA,NA,TRBJ2-7,CASSLVAGESYEQYF,TGTGCCAGCAGCTTAGTGGCAGGGGAATCCTACGAGCAGTACTTC
TRBV7-3,NA,NA,TRBJ2-1,CASSETGNEQFF,TGTGCCAGCAGCGAGACGGGCAATGAGCAGTTCTTC
TRBV19,NA,NA,TRBJ1-1,CASSIITGEAEAFF,TGTGCCAGTAGTATAATAACGGGGGAGGCTGAAGCTTTCTTT
TRBV27,NA,TRBD1,TRBJ1-1,CASMKRRGQLNTEAFF,TGTGCCAGCATGAAAAGGCGGGGACAGTTGAACACTGAAGCTTTCTTT
TRBV10-2,NA,TRBD1,TRBJ1-6,CASSPEQGHNSPLHF,TGCGCCAGCAGCCCCGAACAGGGGCATAATTCACCCCTCCACTTT
TRBV9,once,NA,TRBJ2-2,CASSVQGTGELFF,TGTGCCAGCAGCGTCCAGGGGACCGGGGAGCTGTTTTTT
TRBV7-8,NA,NA,TRBJ2-7,CASSPLRAVSSYEQYF,TGTGCCAGCAGCCCCCTCAGGGCAGTCAGCTCCTACGAGCAGTACTTC
TRBV3-1/TRBV3-2,NA,NA,TRBJ1-4,CASSAQGWEGEKLFF,TGTGCCAGCAGCGCCCAGGGGTGGGAGGGCGAAAAACTGTTTTTT
TRBV29-1,NA,TRBD1,TRBJ1-1,CSVEGDRGGTEAFF,TGCAGCGTTGAAGGTGACAGGGGAGGCACTGAAGCTTTCTTT
TRBV19,NA,NA,TRBJ2-1,CASSISGHTYNEQFF,TGTGCCAGTAGTATAAGCGGGCACACCTACAATGAGCAGTTCTTC
TRBV24-1,NA,NA,TRBJ2-1,CATSDPQSWPSEQFF,TGTGCCACCAGTGATCCACAGTCCTGGCCCTCCGAGCAGTTCTTC
TRBV27,once,NA,TRBJ2-3,CASSLNPRTDTQYF,TGTGCCAGCAGTTTGAACCCTCGGACAGATACGCAGTATTTT
TRBV27,NA,NA,TRBJ1-1,CATRWRGTNTEAFF,TGTGCCACACGATGGAGGGGAACGAACACTGAAGCTTTCTTT
TRBV28,NA,NA,TRBJ2-7,CASRQGYEQYF,TGTGCCAGCAGACAGGGCTACGAGCAGTACTTC
TRBV28,NA,TRBD1,TRBJ2-5,CASSPTTGGGETQYF,TGTGCCAGCAGTCCAACGACAGGGGGCGGGGAGACCCAGTACTTC
TRBV27,NA,NA,TRBJ1-2,CASPGKGAAFKGYTF,TGTGCCAGCCCCGGAAAAGGGGCCGCCTTTAAGGGCTACACCTTC
TRBV7-9,few,TRBD2,TRBJ2-3,CASSLGLAGTDTQYF,TGTGCCAGCAGCTTAGGACTAGCGGGCACAGATACGCAGTATTTT
TRBV6-5,once,TRBD1,TRBJ2-7,CASSYAWTGAGYEQYF,TGTGCCAGCAGTTACGCCTGGACAGGGGCCGGCTACGAGCAGTACTTC
TRBV28,once,TRBD1,TRBJ2-2,CASTSPGQPTGELFF,TGTGCCAGCACTTCTCCGGGACAGCCTACCGGGGAGCTGTTTTTT
TRBV28,NA,TRBD2,TRBJ2-1,CASSPLSSGSSSEQFF,TGTGCCAGCAGTCCCTTGTCAAGCGGGAGTTCGAGTGAGCAGTTCTTC
TRBV19,few,NA,TRBJ1-3,CASSIGADGNTIYF,TGTGCCAGTAGTATAGGAGCGGATGGAAACACCATATATTTT
TRBV7-9,NA,TRBD2,TRBJ2-7,CASSAGLAGVSSYEQYF,TGTGCCAGCAGCGCCGGACTAGCGGGGGTTAGCTCCTACGAGCAGTACTTC
TRBV18,once,TRBD1,TRBJ1-1,CASSPQTGTGGTEAFF,TGTGCCAGCTCACCACAAACCGGGACAGGGGGAACTGAAGCTTTCTTT